Sequencing of this T cell receptor (beta chain) was carried out in a study of beta chain features in type 1 diabetes. General study results and limits: No resolution was reached here on whether HLA type influences TCRB rearrangement. Relative to healthy donors, patients appeared to have naive, central memory and Treg TCRB repertoires that were more similar.

What was sequenced were expressed TCRB transcripts, since all of the isolated RNA had been reverse transcribed. Mean read depth for naive, central memory and regulatory T cell samples was approximately 3.57 million reads. The table came from immunoSEQ multiplex PCR; TCRdb's copy has only in-frame clones and leaves some out. Altogether about 140,000 clones are present, 6.9% being singletons, with the ten largest covering roughly 1.5%. With regard to this clone: Its antigen is currently unknown.

This CDR3 is 14 amino acids long. CDR1 and CDR2 (germline): LNHDA, SQIVND (reference sequence). V shed 6 bases and J 2 bases; nucleotides not matched to a gene: 6. The TCR originated in a woman in her twenties or thirties in good health. The chain links TRBV19 to TRBJ2-7, with 8 bases aligning to TRBD1. Input material: central memory CD4+ T cells from blood. CDR3 amino acids: CASRIRQGTYEQYF. CDR3 in DNA: TGTGCCAGTAGAATTCGACAGGGGACCTACGAGCAGTACTTC.